The present entry profiles one TCR beta chain with its context. What it binds is unknown. This CDR3 is built from 15 residues. V lost 2 bases to trimming and J lost 5 bases; unmatched junction nucleotides: 4. Germline CDR1 SNHLY, CDR2 FYNNEI. Use of 60 Vbeta and 13 Jbeta primers characterized the PCR. This table comes from immunoSEQ multiplex PCR, and its TCRdb copy is limited to in-frame clones, with some not included. This table has roughly 150,000 clones, over 75% appearing once. This sample was included in a study of cytomegalovirus exposure and HLA in healthy donors. General observations from the study: In an earlier analysis, about 87% or about 30%: the productive usage of most TCR beta V segments. An analysis was carried out later, and it reportedly showed fewer N-insertions in an Asian-associated ancestry cluster than the roughly 670-donor mean.

The chain joins TRBV2 to TRBJ2-1, with TRBD2 matching over 9 bases. This sequence was found in a female donor in good health and CMV-seronegative. The specimen sequenced was PBMCs. CDR3 sequence (DNA): TGTGCCAGCAGTGAACCTAGCGGGGCGGACAATGAGCAGTTCTTC. Amino acid sequence: CASSEPSGADNEQFF.